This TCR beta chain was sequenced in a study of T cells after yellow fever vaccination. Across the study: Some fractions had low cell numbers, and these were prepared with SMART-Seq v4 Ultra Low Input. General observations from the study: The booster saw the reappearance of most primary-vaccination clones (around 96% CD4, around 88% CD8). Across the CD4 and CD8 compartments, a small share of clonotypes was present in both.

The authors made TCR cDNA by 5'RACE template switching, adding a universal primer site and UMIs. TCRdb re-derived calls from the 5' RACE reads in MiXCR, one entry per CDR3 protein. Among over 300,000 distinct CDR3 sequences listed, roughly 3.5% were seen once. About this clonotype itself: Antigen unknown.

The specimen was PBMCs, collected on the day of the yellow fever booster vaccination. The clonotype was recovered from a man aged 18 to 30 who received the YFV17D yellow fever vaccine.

The CDR3 coding sequence is TGTGCCAGCAGCTCATTCAGACAGGGGGAAGAGACCCAGTACTTC. Translation: CASSSFRQGEETQYF. The chain has TRBV5-5 and TRBJ2-5, with TRBD1 matching 9 bases. The CDR3 covers 15 residues. From germline, CDR1 is SGHKS and CDR2 YYEKEE (reference sequence). J was trimmed by 3 bases and V by 3 bases; bases with no gene match: 6.